The 6 T cell receptor beta chains reported below all come from one sample, sequenced in a study of CD8+ T cells in alopecia areata. Extraction of RNA preceded its reverse transcription into cDNA, which served as the sequencing template. TCRdb's copy holds only in-frame clones and misses some; the assay was immunoSEQ multiplex PCR. This sample has 90,000 to 120,000 clones; roughly 64% occur once, and the top ten carry 20% to 25%. The sequenced material came from CD8+ T cells sorted from blood. These receptors all stem from a human donor in good health.

This rearrangement joins TRBV29-1 to TRBJ1-2, with unresolved D. V dropped 2 bases and J dropped 9 bases, with 13 bases sitting between them. CDR3 length: 12 residues. Looked up from germline, CDR1 is SQVTM and CDR2 is ANQGSEA. CDR3 coding DNA: TGCAGCGTTGAATGGGCCCTTGGGCGCTACACCTTC. Residues: CSVEWALGRYTF. The full variable domain, its missing parts supplied by reference TRBV29-1 and TRBJ1-2, is SAVISQKPSRDICQRGTSLTIQCQVDSQVTMMFWYRQQPGQSLTLIATANQGSEATYESGFVIDKFPISRPNLTFSTLTVSNMSPEDSSIYLCSVEWALGRYTFGSGTRLTVV.

This sequence joins TRBV29-1 and TRBJ2-5; 7 bases match TRBD1. The germline gives CDR1 SQVTM, CDR2 ANQGSEA. CDR3 length: 13 residues. V lost 8 bases to trimming and J lost 1 base; unmatched junction nucleotides: 7. CDR3 sequence: CSYDRTGQETQYF. CDR3 DNA sequence: TGCAGCTATGACAGGACAGGCCAAGAGACCCAGTACTTC.

This sequence joins TRBV28 and TRBJ2-3; D possibly corresponds to TRBD2 (6 bases). CDR3 length equals 14 residues. Between the trimmed V and J ends, which lost 6 bases and 0 bases, there was a span of 10 bases. Germline CDR1 and CDR2: MDHEN and SYDVKM. This CDR3 is CASSRRASTDTQYF. In DNA, the CDR3 is TGTGCCAGCAGCCGGAGGGCTAGCACAGATACGCAGTATTTT.

The table lists this clone with a count of one. One end of the junction varies from germline; a read error may be responsible. The CDR3 nucleotides are TGTGCCAGCAGCTTAGTCCTTGCAGGGGGCGTGGTGAACACTGAAGCTCTCTTT. Translated: CASSLVLAGGVVNTEALF. The rearrangement joins TRBV7-6 to TRBJ1-1, with 8 bases fitting TRBD1. The length of the CDR3 is 18 residues. Germline loops: CDR1 SGHVS, CDR2 FNYEAQ.

The V and J genes are TRBV29-1 and TRBJ2-3, with D perhaps TRBD2 (6 bases). Trimming left V 0 bases short and J 2 bases short, with 12 bases between. This CDR3 contains 15 residues. The germline V gene encodes CDR1 SQVTM and CDR2 ANQGSEA. The CDR3 sequence: CSVEDLAGYTDTQYF. In DNA, the CDR3 is TGCAGCGTTGAAGATCTCGCGGGGTACACAGATACGCAGTATTTT.

This chain joins TRBV10-3 and TRBJ2-2; the D gene is possibly TRBD1 (5 bases). CDR1 is ENHRY, CDR2 SYGVKD, per germline. The CDR3 totals 16 residues. V was pared by 4 bases and J by 0 bases, with 12 bases between. CDR3 sequence: CAISGNQGANTGELFF. The CDR3 coding sequence is TGTGCCATCAGTGGGAATCAGGGCGCGAACACCGGGGAGCTGTTTTTT.